This is a list of T cell receptor beta chains from one sample in a study of shared clonotypes between healthy human individuals. Sequenced by immunoSEQ multiplex PCR; TCRdb stores in-frame clones only, minus some. The table shows approximately 740,000 clones, with roughly 92% occurring only once. The sample consisted of naive CD8+ T cells sorted from blood. Receptor source: a man aged 30 to 45 in good health. The CDR3 runs from the conserved cysteine through the conserved F or W. A D gene is named only where the DNA matches it firmly. Clone size is not always given. Where it is, it says once, few, many or a class for expanded clones.

TRBD2	TRBV19	TRBJ2-3	-	TGTGCCAGTAGTAAGGCGCGGGAGGACACACGAGATACGCAGTATTTT	CASSKAREDTRDTQYF
-	TRBV2	TRBJ2-3	once	TGTGCCAGCAGTGGGGGGGACCGCACAGATACGCAGTATTTT	CASSGGDRTDTQYF
-	TRBV4-1	TRBJ2-1	once	TGCGCCAGCAGCCAAGATCCGAGCGGCTCTAGGAATGAGCAGTTCTTC	CASSQDPSGSRNEQFF
-	TRBV4-3	TRBJ1-2	-	TGCGCCAGCAGCCAAGATTTCCCGGACAACTATGGCTACACCTTC	CASSQDFPDNYGYTF
TRBD1	TRBV19	TRBJ1-5	-	TGTGCCAGTAGTACCCGGGACAGTCATCAGCCCCAGCATTTT	CASSTRDSHQPQHF
-	TRBV14	TRBJ2-7	-	TGTGCCAGCAGCCGCAATTCAGGTTCTACCTCCTACGAGCAGTACTTC	CASSRNSGSTSYEQYF
-	TRBV2	TRBJ2-6	-	TGTGCCAGCAGTGACCTGATGCGGGCGGACCGCGTACCTGGGGCCAACGTCCTGACTTTC	CASSDLMRADRVPGANVLTF
-	TRBV27	TRBJ2-3	-	TGTGCCAGCAGCCCCGGTCCCCTACTAGCTGATACGCAGTATTTT	CASSPGPLLADTQYF
-	TRBV5-1	TRBJ2-3	-	TGCGCCAGCAGCTTGCGGGGGGCTGGCGGCACAGATACGCAGTATTTT	CASSLRGAGGTDTQYF
TRBD2	TRBV13	TRBJ2-7	-	TGTGCCAGCAGCTCAAGTATGGGGGAGGGCGATTACGAGCAGTACTTC	CASSSSMGEGDYEQYF
TRBD1	TRBV27	TRBJ1-5	-	TGTGCCAGCAGGCCATATGGGACAGGGGATCAGCCCCAGCATTTT	CASRPYGTGDQPQHF
TRBD1	TRBV25-1	TRBJ2-7	-	TGTGCCAGTGGAGACAGGGGAGGAGGGTACGAGCAGTACTTC	CASGDRGGGYEQYF
TRBD1	TRBV6-6	TRBJ2-7	-	TGTGCCAGCAGTTCGCCGACAGGGTCCTCCTACGAGCAGTACTTC	CASSSPTGSSYEQYF
TRBD2	TRBV28	TRBJ2-1	-	TGTGCCAGCAGTTCCGCCCTAGCGGAAAAACTCCACAATGAGCAGTTCTTC	CASSSALAEKLHNEQFF
TRBD2	TRBV7-9	TRBJ2-1	-	TGTGCCCAACCCGATGGACCGGGGGGGGACATCTCCTACAATGAGCAGTTCTTC	CAQPDGPGGDISYNEQFF
-	TRBV19	TRBJ2-3	-	TGTGCCAGTAGTATCCGGACTACTACAGATACGCAGTATTTT	CASSIRTTTDTQYF
-	TRBV11-3	TRBJ2-1	-	TGTGCCAGCAGCTGGACTTCTGAGCAGTTCTTC	CASSWTSEQFF
-	TRBV20-1	TRBJ2-1	-	TGCAGTGCCCGGTTATACAATGAGCAGTTCTTC	CSARLYNEQFF
TRBD2	TRBV6-1	TRBJ2-7	-	TGTGCCAGCATGAAACTAGCGGGAGGGGCCTACGAGCAGTACTTC	CASMKLAGGAYEQYF
-	TRBV15	TRBJ1-2	-	TGTGCCACCAGCAGGACGACAGTGGACCTACTCTATGGCTACACCTTC	CATSRTTVDLLYGYTF